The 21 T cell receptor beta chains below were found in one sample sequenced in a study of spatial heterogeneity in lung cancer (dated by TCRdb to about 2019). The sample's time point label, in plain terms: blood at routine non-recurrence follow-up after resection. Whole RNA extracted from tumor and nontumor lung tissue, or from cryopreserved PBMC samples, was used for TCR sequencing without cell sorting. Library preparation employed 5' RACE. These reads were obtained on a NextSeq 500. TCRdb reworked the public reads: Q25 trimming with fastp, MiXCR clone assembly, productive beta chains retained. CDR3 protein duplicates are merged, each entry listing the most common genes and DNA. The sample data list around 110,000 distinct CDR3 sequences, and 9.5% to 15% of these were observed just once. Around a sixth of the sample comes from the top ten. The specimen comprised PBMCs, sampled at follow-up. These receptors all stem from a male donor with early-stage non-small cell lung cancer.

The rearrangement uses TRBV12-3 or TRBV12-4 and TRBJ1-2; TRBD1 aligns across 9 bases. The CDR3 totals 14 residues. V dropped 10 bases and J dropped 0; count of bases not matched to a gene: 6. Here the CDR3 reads CATTGGRTNYGYTF. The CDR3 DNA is TGTGCCACCACAGGGGGCAGAACTAACTATGGCTACACCTTC.

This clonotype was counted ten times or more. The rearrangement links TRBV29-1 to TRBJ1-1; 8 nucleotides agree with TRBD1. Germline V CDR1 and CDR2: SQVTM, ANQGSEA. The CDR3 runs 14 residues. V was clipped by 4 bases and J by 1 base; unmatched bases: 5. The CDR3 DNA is TGCAGCGTTGCAAAGGGGACAGGGAACACTGAAGCTTTCTTT. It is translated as CSVAKGTGNTEAFF.

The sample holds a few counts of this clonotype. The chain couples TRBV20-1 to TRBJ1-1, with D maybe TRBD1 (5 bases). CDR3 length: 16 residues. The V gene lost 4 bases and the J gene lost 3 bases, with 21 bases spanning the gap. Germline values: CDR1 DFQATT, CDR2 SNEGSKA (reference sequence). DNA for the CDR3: TGCAGTGCTATGGGGGGTAGTAAGGGCTGGGACACTGAAGCTTTCTTT. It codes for CSAMGGSKGWDTEAFF.

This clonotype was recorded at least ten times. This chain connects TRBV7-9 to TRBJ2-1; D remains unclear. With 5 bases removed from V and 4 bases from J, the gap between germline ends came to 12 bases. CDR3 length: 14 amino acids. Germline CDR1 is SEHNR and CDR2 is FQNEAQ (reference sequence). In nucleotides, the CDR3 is TGTGCCAGCAGCCCCCTGCCCACTTACAATGAGCAGTTCTTC. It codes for CASSPLPTYNEQFF.

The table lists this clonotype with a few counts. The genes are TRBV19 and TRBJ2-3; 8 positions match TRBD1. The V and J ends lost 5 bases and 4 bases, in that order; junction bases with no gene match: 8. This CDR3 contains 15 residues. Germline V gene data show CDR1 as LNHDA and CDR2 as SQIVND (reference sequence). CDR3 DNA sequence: TGTGCCAGTAGTCCCTCGGACAGGGTGGCAGATACGCAGTATTTT. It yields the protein CASSPSDRVADTQYF.

CDR3 nucleotides: TGTGCCAGCAGCCTCACCCGGGACTATATTAATGAGCAGTTCTTC. Its translation is CASSLTRDYINEQFF. The chain combines TRBV28 with TRBJ2-1, with 7 bases aligning to TRBD2. Germline V gene data show CDR1 as MDHEN and CDR2 as SYDVKM. The CDR3 covers 15 residues. Trimming took 6 bases from V and 7 from J; bases not matched to a gene: 12. The full variable domain, rest sourced from reference TRBV28 and TRBJ2-1, is DVKVTQSSRYLVKRTGEKVFLECVQDMDHENMFWYRQDPGLGLRLIYFSYDVKMKEKGDIPEGYSVSREKKERFSLILESASTNQTSMYLCASSLTRDYINEQFFGPGTRLTVL.

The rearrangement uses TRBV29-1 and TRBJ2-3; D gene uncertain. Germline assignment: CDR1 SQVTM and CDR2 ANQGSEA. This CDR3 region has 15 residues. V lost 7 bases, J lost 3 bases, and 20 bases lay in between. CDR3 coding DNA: TGCAGCGCCGGGCTCACGTCGGCATCTACAGATACGCAGTATTTT. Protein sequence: CSAGLTSASTDTQYF.

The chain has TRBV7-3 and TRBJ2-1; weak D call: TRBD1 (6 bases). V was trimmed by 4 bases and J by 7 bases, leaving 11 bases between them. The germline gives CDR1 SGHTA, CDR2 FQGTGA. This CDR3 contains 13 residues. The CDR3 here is CASSSQGMNEQFF. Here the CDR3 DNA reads TGTGCCAGCAGCTCTCAGGGGATGAATGAGCAGTTCTTC.

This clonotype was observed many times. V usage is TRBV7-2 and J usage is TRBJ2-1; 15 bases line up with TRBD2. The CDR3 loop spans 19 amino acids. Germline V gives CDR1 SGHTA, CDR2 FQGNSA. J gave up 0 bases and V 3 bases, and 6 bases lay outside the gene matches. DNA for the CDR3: TGTGCCAGCAGCTTCTCCGGGACTAGCGGGGGGAGCTCCTACAATGAGCAGTTCTTC. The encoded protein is CASSFSGTSGGSSYNEQFF.

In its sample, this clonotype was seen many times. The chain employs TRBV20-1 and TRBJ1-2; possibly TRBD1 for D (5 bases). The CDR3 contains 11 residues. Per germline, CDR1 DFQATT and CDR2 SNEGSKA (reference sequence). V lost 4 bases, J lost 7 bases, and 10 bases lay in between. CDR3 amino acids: CSAKGVIGYTF. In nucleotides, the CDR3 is TGCAGTGCTAAAGGGGTGATTGGCTACACCTTC.

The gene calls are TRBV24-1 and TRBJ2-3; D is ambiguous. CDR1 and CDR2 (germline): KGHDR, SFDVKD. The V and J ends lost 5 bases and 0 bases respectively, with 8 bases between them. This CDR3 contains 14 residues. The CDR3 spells CATSGRASTDTQYF. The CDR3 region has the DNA TGTGCCACCAGTGGACGAGCTAGCACAGATACGCAGTATTTT.

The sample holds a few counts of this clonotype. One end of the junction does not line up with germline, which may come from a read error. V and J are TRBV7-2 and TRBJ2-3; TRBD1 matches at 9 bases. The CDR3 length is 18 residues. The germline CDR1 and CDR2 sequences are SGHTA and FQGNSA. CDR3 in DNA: TGTGCCAGCAGCCTAGCTATGCGGACAGGGGTATTCACAGATACGCAGTATTTT. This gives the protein CASSLAMRTGVFTDTQYF.

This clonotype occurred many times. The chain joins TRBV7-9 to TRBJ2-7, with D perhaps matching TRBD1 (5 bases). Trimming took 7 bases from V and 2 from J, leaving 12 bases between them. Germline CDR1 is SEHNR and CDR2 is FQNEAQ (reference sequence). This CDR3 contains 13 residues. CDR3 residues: CASMSARAYEQYF. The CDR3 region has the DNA TGTGCCAGCATGAGTGCCAGGGCCTACGAGCAGTACTTC.

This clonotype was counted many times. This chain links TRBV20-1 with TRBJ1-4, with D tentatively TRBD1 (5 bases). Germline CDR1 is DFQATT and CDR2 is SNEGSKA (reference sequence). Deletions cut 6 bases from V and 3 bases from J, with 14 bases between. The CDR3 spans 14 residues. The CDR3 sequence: CSASDSGPNEKLFF. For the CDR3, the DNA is TGCAGTGCCAGCGACAGTGGCCCTAATGAAAAACTGTTTTTT.

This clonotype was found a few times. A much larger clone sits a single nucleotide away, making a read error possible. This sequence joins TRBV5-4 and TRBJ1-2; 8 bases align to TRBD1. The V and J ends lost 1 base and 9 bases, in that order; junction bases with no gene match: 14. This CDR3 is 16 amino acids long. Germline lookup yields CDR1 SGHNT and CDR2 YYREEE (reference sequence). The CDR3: CASSLSPSRQGTSYTF. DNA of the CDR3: TGTGCCAGCAGCTTGTCCCCTTCCCGACAGGGGACTAGCTACACCTTC.

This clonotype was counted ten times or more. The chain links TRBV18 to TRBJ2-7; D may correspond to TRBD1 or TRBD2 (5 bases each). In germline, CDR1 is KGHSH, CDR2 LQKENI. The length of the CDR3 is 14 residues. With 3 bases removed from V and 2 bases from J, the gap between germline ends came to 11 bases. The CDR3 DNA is TGTGCCAGCTCACCCTCCTCGGGGCCCTACGAGCAGTACTTC. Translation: CASSPSSGPYEQYF.

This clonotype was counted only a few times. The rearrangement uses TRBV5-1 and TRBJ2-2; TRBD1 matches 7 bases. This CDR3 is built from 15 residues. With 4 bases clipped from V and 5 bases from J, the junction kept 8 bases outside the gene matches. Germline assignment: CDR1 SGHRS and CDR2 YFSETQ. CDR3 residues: CASSEQTQGTGELFF. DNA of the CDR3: TGCGCCAGCAGCGAACAAACACAGGGGACCGGGGAGCTGTTTTTT. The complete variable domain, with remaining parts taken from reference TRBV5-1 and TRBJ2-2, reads KAGVTQTPRYLIKTRGQQVTLSCSPISGHRSVSWYQQTPGQGLQFLFEYFSETQRNKGNFPGRFSGRQFSNSRSEMNVSTLELGDSALYLCASSEQTQGTGELFFGEGSRLTVL.

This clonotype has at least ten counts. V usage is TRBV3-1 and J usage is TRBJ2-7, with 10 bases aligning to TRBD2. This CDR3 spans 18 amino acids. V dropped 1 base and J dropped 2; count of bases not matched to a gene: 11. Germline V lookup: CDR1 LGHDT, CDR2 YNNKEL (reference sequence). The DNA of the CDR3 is TGTGCCAGCAGCCAAGCGATTTCTAGCGGGGGACGAACCTACGAGCAGTACTTC. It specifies CASSQAISSGGRTYEQYF.

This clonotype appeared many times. The CDR3 loop is CASSSGLAGNEQFF. The DNA for the CDR3 is TGCGCCAGCAGCTCGGGACTAGCGGGCAATGAGCAGTTCTTC. This chain connects TRBV5-1 to TRBJ2-1; 12 nucleotides align to TRBD2. With V trimmed by 3 bases and J by 6 bases, 1 base remained unmatched. This CDR3 has 14 amino acids. The germline V gene has CDR1 SGHRS and CDR2 YFSETQ.

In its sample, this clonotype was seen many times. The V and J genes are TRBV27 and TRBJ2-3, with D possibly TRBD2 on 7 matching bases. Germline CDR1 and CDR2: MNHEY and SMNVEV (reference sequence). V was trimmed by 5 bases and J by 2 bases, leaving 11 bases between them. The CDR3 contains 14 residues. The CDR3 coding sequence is TGTGCCAGCAGTGGGGGGGACATCACAGATACGCAGTATTTT. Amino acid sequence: CASSGGDITDTQYF.

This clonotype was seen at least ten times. As DNA, the CDR3 is TGCAGTGCTCCTCCGGGACAGACATATTTCACCTTC. Its translation: CSAPPGQTYFTF. The genes are TRBV20-1 and TRBJ1-2; 7 bases agree with TRBD1. Germline CDR1 reads DFQATT; CDR2 reads SNEGSKA (reference sequence). Losses at the gene ends were 5 bases for V and 13 bases for J; bases not matched to a gene: 13. The CDR3 is made up of 12 amino acids.